These 19 T cell receptor beta chains share one sample of origin, sequenced in a study of blood T cell repertoires in COVID-19. Assay used: immunoSEQ multiplex PCR; TCRdb lists only in-frame clones, some missing. The sample shows about 91,000 clones, 70% to 90% of them seen only once. The material sequenced was peripheral blood. Receptors originate from a woman aged 70-85 years with acute or convalescent COVID-19.

The V and J genes are TRBV5-4 and TRBJ1-6; 11 bases align to TRBD1. V lost 2 bases and J lost 10; bases outside the gene matches: 2. The CDR3 runs 14 residues. Germline V gene lookup returns CDR1 SGHNT and CDR2 YYREEE (reference sequence). The CDR3 DNA reads TGTGCCAGCAGCTTCGGACAGGGGGCCTCACCCCTCCACTTT. Its protein product is CASSFGQGASPLHF. The full variable domain, with the rest looked up from reference TRBV5-4 and TRBJ1-6, is ETGVTQSPTHLIKTRGQQVTLRCSSQSGHNTVSWYQQALGQGPQFIFQYYREEENGRGNFPPRFSGLQFPNYSSELNVNALELDDSALYLCASSFGQGASPLHFGNGTRLTVT.

V gene TRBV7-9 combines with J gene TRBJ2-5; a possible D gene is TRBD2 (6 bases). The CDR3 sequence is 15 residues long. Germline assignment: CDR1 SEHNR and CDR2 FQNEAQ (reference sequence). V dropped 0 bases and J dropped 5 bases, with 13 bases sitting between them. Here the CDR3 reads CASSLASGLVETQYF. The CDR3 nucleotides read TGTGCCAGCAGCTTAGCGTCGGGACTGGTGGAGACCCAGTACTTC.

V gene TRBV12-3 or TRBV12-4 combines with J gene TRBJ2-1; 8 positions agree with TRBD2. The CDR3 runs to 13 residues. The trim removed 3 bases at V and 6 bases at J, leaving 1 base unmatched. The CDR3, as DNA: TGTGCCAGCAGTTTGGGGACTAGCAATGAGCAGTTCTTC. Translating it yields CASSLGTSNEQFF.

The chain joins TRBV6-1 to TRBJ1-2; D not certain. Trimming left V 1 base short and J 4 bases short, with 13 bases between. The CDR3 loop spans 15 amino acids. CDR1 is MNHNS, CDR2 SASEGT, per germline. CDR3 in amino acids: CASSEGSKQLYGYTF. Written as DNA, the CDR3 is TGTGCCAGCAGTGAAGGTTCTAAACAGCTCTATGGCTACACCTTC.

V gene TRBV27 combines with J gene TRBJ1-2, with D possibly TRBD1 on 6 matching bases. Germline V gives CDR1 MNHEY, CDR2 SMNVEV (reference sequence). The CDR3 has 15 residues. V gave up 3 bases and J gave up 4 bases, with 15 bases separating them. CDR3: CASSLVQGLSYGYTF. DNA for the CDR3: TGTGCCAGCAGTTTGGTCCAGGGGTTAAGCTATGGCTACACCTTC.

This chain connects TRBV30 to TRBJ2-7, with 7 nucleotides matching TRBD1. CDR3 length equals 12 residues. V shed 3 bases and J 4 bases; nucleotides not matched to a gene: 3. Germline values: CDR1 GTSNPN, CDR2 SVGIG (reference sequence). The chain's CDR3 is CAWRGTVYEQYF. DNA for the CDR3: TGTGCCTGGAGGGGGACAGTTTACGAGCAGTACTTC.

In its sample, this clone was seen once. V and J are TRBV2 and TRBJ1-5; D gene unclear. The CDR3 spans 11 residues. Trimming shortened V by 6 bases and J by 9 bases, and 9 bases separated the two germline ends. Germline V gene data show CDR1 as SNHLY and CDR2 as FYNNEI. Here the CDR3 reads CASRVEGPQHF. The CDR3 DNA reads as TGTGCCAGCAGGGTGGAGGGGCCCCAGCATTTT.

This rearrangement joins TRBV9 to TRBJ2-1, with a possible D match to TRBD2 (5 bases). The ends were cut back, 0 bases at V and 6 bases at J, with 7 bases in the middle. Germline V gene lookup returns CDR1 SGDLS and CDR2 YYNGEE. The CDR3 is 13 amino acids. The CDR3 nucleotides read TGTGCCAGCAGCGTAGGGACTTCCAATGAGCAGTTCTTC. Translating it yields CASSVGTSNEQFF.

This chain joins TRBV12-3 or TRBV12-4 and TRBJ1-2; 7 nucleotides agree with TRBD1. Unmatched junction bases numbered 9, after V lost 6 bases and J lost 8 bases. The CDR3 runs to 13 residues. The CDR3: CASSTTGARGYTF. The CDR3, as DNA: TGTGCCAGCAGCACCACAGGGGCCCGGGGCTACACCTTC.

V gene TRBV18 combines with J gene TRBJ2-1, with TRBD2 identical over 12 bases. The V segment lost 4 bases and the J segment 2 bases; nucleotides outside the gene matches: 0. CDR3 length equals 15 residues. The germline V gene encodes CDR1 KGHSH and CDR2 LQKENI. CDR3 coding DNA: TGTGCCAGCTCACGACTAGCGGGAGCCTACAATGAGCAGTTCTTC. Translated: CASSRLAGAYNEQFF.

This rearrangement joins TRBV9 to TRBJ1-3; D remains unclear. This CDR3 contains 11 residues. V lost 3 bases to trimming and J lost 5 bases, with 3 bases between them. The V gene's germline CDR1 is SGDLS and CDR2 YYNGEE. This chain's CDR3 is CASSDRNTIYF. The CDR3 nucleotides read TGTGCCAGCAGCGATAGAAACACCATATATTTT.

The chain has TRBV5-4 and TRBJ2-2; D possibly corresponds to TRBD2 (5 bases). The germline CDR1 and CDR2 sequences are SGHNT and YYREEE (reference sequence). The CDR3 contains 15 residues. Trimming stripped 4 bases from V and 3 bases from J, with 13 bases between. The CDR3 coding sequence is TGTGCCAGCAGCCCGGGGTGGGTAGACACCGGGGAGCTGTTTTTT. As protein: CASSPGWVDTGELFF.

The chain is built from TRBV28 and TRBJ1-1, with D uncertain. Germline V CDR1 and CDR2: MDHEN, SYDVKM. Trimming cost V 4 bases and J 1 base, with 16 bases left between them. The CDR3 is made up of 16 amino acids. The DNA for the CDR3 is TGTGCCAGCAGTTCTCCTCCAGGCGGGGAGAACACTGAAGCTTTCTTT. This gives the protein CASSSPPGGENTEAFF.

The chain carries TRBV5-4 and TRBJ2-2; 9 positions match TRBD1. V shed 3 bases, J shed 1 base, and the junction held 4 bases outside the gene matches. There are 16 residues in the CDR3. CDR1 SGHNT and CDR2 YYREEE come from the germline V gene (reference sequence). CDR3 in amino acids: CASSSGTGRNTGELFF. The CDR3 DNA sequence: TGTGCCAGCAGCTCAGGGACAGGGAGGAACACCGGGGAGCTGTTTTTT.

The CDR3 DNA follows: TGTGCCAGTAGCCCAGGGGTCGGCACCTACGAGCAGTACTTC. Translation gives CASSPGVGTYEQYF. The rearrangement uses TRBV19 and TRBJ2-7; weak D call: TRBD1 (6 bases). Trimming cost V 6 bases and J 2 bases, with 14 bases left between them. CDR3 length: 14 amino acids. CDR1 is LNHDA and CDR2 is SQIVND in the germline V gene (reference sequence).

This clone has only one observation. V is TRBV28 and J is TRBJ2-7; 11 positions match TRBD1. Germline trimming cut 6 bases from V and 2 bases from J; bases unmatched to any gene: 6. CDR3 size: 15 residues. From germline, CDR1 is MDHEN and CDR2 SYDVKM. In nucleotides, the CDR3 is TGTGCCAGCAGGACCGGGACAGGGGGACCCTACGAGCAGTACTTC. This codes for CASRTGTGGPYEQYF.

DNA for the CDR3: TGTGCCAGCAGTAACCCCGGGACAGGTACCTACGAGCAGTACTTC. Translated, it gives CASSNPGTGTYEQYF. The chain joins TRBV6-5 to TRBJ2-7, with 8 bases identical to TRBD1. V lost 5 bases to trimming and J lost 2 bases; unmatched junction nucleotides: 8. The CDR3 is 15 amino acids. Germline assignment: CDR1 MNHEY and CDR2 SVGAGI.

V usage is TRBV19 and J usage is TRBJ2-5, with D possibly matching TRBD2 (6 bases). CDR3 length: 11 amino acids. In germline, CDR1 is LNHDA, CDR2 SQIVND (reference sequence). Trimming removed 4 bases at V and 7 bases at J, with 7 bases between. The CDR3 here is CASSTGGTQYF. CDR3 coding DNA: TGTGCCAGTAGTACCGGGGGGACCCAGTACTTC.

The chain uses TRBV29-1 and TRBJ2-7; 9 bases line up with TRBD2. Germline V gene data show CDR1 as SQVTM and CDR2 as ANQGSEA. The CDR3 is made up of 14 amino acids. J was trimmed by 2 bases and V by 7 bases; bases with no gene match: 9. Here the CDR3 DNA reads TGCAGCGCGGCCGCGGGCGGGAGGGCCTACGAGCAGTACTTC. Its translation: CSAAAGGRAYEQYF.